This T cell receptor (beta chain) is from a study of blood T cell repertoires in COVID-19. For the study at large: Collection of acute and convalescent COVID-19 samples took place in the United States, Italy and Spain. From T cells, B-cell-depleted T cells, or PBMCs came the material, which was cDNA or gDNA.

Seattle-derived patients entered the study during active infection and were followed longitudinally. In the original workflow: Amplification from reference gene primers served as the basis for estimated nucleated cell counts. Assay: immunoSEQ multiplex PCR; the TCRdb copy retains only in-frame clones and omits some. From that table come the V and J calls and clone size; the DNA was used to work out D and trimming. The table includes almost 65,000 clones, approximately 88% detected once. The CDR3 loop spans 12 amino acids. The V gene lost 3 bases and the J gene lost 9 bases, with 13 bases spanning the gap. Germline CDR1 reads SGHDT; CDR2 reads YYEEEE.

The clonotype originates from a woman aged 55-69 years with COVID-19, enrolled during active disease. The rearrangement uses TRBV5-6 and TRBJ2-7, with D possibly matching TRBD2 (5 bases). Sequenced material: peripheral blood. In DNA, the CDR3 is TGTGCCAGCAGCTCCCAAGCGGCTCCGCAGTACTTC. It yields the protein CASSSQAAPQYF.